One sample yielded the 8 T cell receptor beta chains listed below, sequenced in a study of T cell responses to AZD1222 COVID-19 vaccine. Measured with immunoSEQ multiplex PCR; TCRdb has only the in-frame clones, and not every one. The table records about 150,000 clones, 75% to 95% of them present only once. The sample here was peripheral blood, taken 28 days after the second AZD1222 dose. The source of these receptors is an adult who received the AZD1222 COVID-19 vaccine.

V and J are TRBV27 and TRBJ2-1, with D possibly matching TRBD2 (6 bases). The V gene's germline CDR1 is MNHEY and CDR2 SMNVEV (reference sequence). V lost 5 bases and J lost 3, with 8 bases in between. The CDR3 spans 13 residues. The CDR3 sequence: CASSQGLYNEQFF. For the CDR3, the DNA is TGTGCCAGCAGTCAGGGACTCTACAATGAGCAGTTCTTC.

The genes are TRBV6-5 and TRBJ1-1, with 7 bases that match TRBD1. Germline-derived CDR1 and CDR2 are MNHEY and SVGAGI. V lost 4 bases to trimming and J lost 2 bases; unmatched junction nucleotides: 7. This CDR3 comprises 15 residues. CDR3 in amino acids: CASSSRTGLNTEAFF. The CDR3 DNA sequence: TGTGCCAGCAGTTCACGGACAGGCCTCAACACTGAAGCTTTCTTT.

The V gene is TRBV2, the J gene TRBJ1-2; perhaps TRBD1 as D (6 bases). This CDR3 region has 14 residues. V lost 7 bases and J lost 3, with 15 bases in between. The germline V gene encodes CDR1 SNHLY and CDR2 FYNNEI. The CDR3 loop reads CASTGQMIDYGYTF. The CDR3 DNA reads as TGTGCCAGCACTGGACAGATGATAGACTATGGCTACACCTTC.

This sequence joins TRBV5-1 and TRBJ2-7; 8 nucleotides match TRBD1. Trimming took 1 base from V and 0 from J; bases not matched to a gene: 6. This CDR3 is built from 16 residues. Germline assignment: CDR1 SGHRS and CDR2 YFSETQ. Here the CDR3 DNA reads TGCGCCAGCAGCTTGCCGGGACAGGCGAGCTCCTACGAGCAGTACTTC. Translation: CASSLPGQASSYEQYF.

The chain uses TRBV3-1 (or the pseudogene TRBV3-2) and TRBJ1-6; D unclear. V lost 5 bases, J lost 7 bases, and 18 bases lay in between. Germline CDR1 LGHDT, CDR2 YNNKEL (reference sequence). This CDR3 comprises 16 residues. CDR3 sequence reads: CASSDITAIKNSPLHF. For the CDR3, the DNA is TGTGCCAGCAGCGACATCACAGCTATAAAAAATTCACCCCTCCACTTT.

V is TRBV6-5 and J is TRBJ1-2, with D possibly TRBD1 on 5 matching bases. The germline V gene has CDR1 MNHEY and CDR2 SVGAGI. Trimming left V 5 bases short and J 4 bases short, with 11 bases between. The CDR3 extends over 13 amino acids. CDR3 sequence: CASSQTDTYGYTF. Written as DNA, the CDR3 is TGTGCCAGCAGTCAGACAGACACCTATGGCTACACCTTC.

The gene calls are TRBV12-3 or TRBV12-4 and TRBJ2-7; the D is unclear. Trimming cost V 5 bases and J 4 bases, with 12 bases left between them. The CDR3 length is 13 residues. This chain's CDR3 is CASSLEGPYEQYF. The CDR3 region has the DNA TGTGCCAGCAGTCTCGAAGGACCTTACGAGCAGTACTTC.

This chain connects TRBV5-1 to TRBJ2-1; D might be TRBD2 (7 bases). This CDR3 region has 13 residues. The ends were cut back, 7 bases at V and 6 bases at J, with 14 bases in the middle. Germline lookup yields CDR1 SGHRS and CDR2 YFSETQ. The CDR3 bases are TGCGCCAGCGGGGGGGAGGGGGGCAATGAGCAGTTCTTC. Protein: CASGGEGGNEQFF.